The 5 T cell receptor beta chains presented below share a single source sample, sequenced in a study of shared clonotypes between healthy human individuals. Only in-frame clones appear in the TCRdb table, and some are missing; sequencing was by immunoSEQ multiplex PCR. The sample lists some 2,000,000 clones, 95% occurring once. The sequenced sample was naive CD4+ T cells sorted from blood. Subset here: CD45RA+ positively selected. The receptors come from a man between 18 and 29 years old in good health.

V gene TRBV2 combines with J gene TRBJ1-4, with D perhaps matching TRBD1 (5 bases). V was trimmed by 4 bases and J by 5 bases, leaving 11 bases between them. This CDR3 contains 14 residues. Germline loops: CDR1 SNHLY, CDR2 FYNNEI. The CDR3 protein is CASSAQGMNEKLFF. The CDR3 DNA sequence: TGTGCCAGCAGTGCGCAGGGCATGAATGAAAAACTGTTTTTT.

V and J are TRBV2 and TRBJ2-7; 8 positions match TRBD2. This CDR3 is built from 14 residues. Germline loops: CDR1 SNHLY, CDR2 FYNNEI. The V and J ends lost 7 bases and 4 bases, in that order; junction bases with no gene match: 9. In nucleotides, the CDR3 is TGTGCCAGCACCTCGAGCGGGAGAAGGTACGAGCAGTACTTC. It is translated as CASTSSGRRYEQYF.

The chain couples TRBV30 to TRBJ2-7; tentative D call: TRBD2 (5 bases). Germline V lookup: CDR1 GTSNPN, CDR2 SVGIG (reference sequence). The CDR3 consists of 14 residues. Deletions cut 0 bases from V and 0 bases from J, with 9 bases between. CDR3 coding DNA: TGTGCCTGGAGTGTCGGGGTACGCTCCTACGAGCAGTACTTC. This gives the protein CAWSVGVRSYEQYF. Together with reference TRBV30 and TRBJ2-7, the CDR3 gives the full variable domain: SQTIHQWPATLVQPVGSPLSLECTVEGTSNPNLYWYRQAAGRGLQLLFYSVGIGQISSEVPQNLSASRPQDRQFILSSKKLLLSDSGFYLCAWSVGVRSYEQYFGPGTRLTVT.

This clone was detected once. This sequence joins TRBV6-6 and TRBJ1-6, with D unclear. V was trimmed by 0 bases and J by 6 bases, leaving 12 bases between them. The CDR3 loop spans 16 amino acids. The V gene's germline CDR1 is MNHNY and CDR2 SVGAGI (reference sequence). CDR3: CASSYSMVSFNSPLHF. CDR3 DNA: TGTGCCAGCAGTTACTCGATGGTCAGTTTTAATTCACCCCTCCACTTT.

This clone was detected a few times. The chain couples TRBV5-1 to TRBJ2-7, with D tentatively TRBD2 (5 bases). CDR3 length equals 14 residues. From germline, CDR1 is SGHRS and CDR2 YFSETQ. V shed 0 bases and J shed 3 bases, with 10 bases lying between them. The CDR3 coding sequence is TGCGCCAGCAGCTTGGAAGGACTGGGCTACGAGCAGTACTTC. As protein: CASSLEGLGYEQYF.